These T cell receptor beta chains were read from a single sample in a study of T cell responses to AZD1222 COVID-19 vaccine. Method: immunoSEQ multiplex PCR; TCRdb's copy keeps in-frame clones and lacks some. The table records 100,000 to 150,000 clones, 84% of them present only once. This sample comprised peripheral blood, obtained 28 days after the second AZD1222 dose. Receptor source: an adult who received the AZD1222 COVID-19 vaccine. Each CDR3 is given with its conserved first and last residue. D genes are given only for firm matches.

V gene: TRBV7-9
D gene: TRBD1
CDR3 length: 17
CDR3 protein: CASSRTRLGQGDSPLHF

V gene: TRBV7-6
D gene: TRBD1
CDR3 length: 13
CDR3 protein: CASSRTGDEKLFF

V gene: TRBV30
D gene: NA
CDR3 length: 13
CDR3 protein: CAWSAARDEKLFF

V gene: TRBV18
D gene: NA
CDR3 length: 14
CDR3 protein: CASSPRGGIDEQFF

V gene: TRBV28
D gene: TRBD1
CDR3 length: 15
CDR3 protein: CASSSSRRGLNTIYF

V gene: TRBV5-5
D gene: NA
CDR3 length: 13
CDR3 protein: CASSPRLGYGYTF

V gene: TRBV5-1
D gene: NA
CDR3 length: 14
CDR3 protein: CASSFSDSNQPQHF

V gene: TRBV7-3
D gene: NA
CDR3 length: 13
CDR3 protein: CASSFSRNYGYTF

V gene: TRBV2
D gene: NA
CDR3 length: 14
CDR3 protein: CASSASGVIYEQYF

V gene: TRBV12-3/TRBV12-4
D gene: NA
CDR3 length: 11
CDR3 protein: CASSGPNTIYF

V gene: TRBV28
D gene: NA
CDR3 length: 17
CDR3 protein: CASSWGQGWQPTGELFF

V gene: TRBV7-9
D gene: TRBD1
CDR3 length: 18
CDR3 protein: CASSRDRGPLYSNQPQHF

V gene: TRBV5-6
D gene: NA
CDR3 length: 15
CDR3 protein: CASSFRRTARDTQYF

V gene: TRBV5-4
D gene: TRBD1
CDR3 length: 15
CDR3 protein: CASSLSGTGNSPLHF

V gene: TRBV12-3/TRBV12-4
D gene: NA
CDR3 length: 12
CDR3 protein: CASSLLRGVLIF

V gene: TRBV11-2
D gene: TRBD2
CDR3 length: 16
CDR3 protein: CASSDLAGDSYNEQFF

V gene: TRBV15
D gene: NA
CDR3 length: 20
CDR3 protein: CATSRDVVVSRVLGYTEAFF

V gene: TRBV6-2/TRBV6-3
D gene: TRBD1
CDR3 length: 16
CDR3 protein: CASSPSMTGRNQPQHF

V gene: TRBV2
D gene: NA
CDR3 length: 14
CDR3 protein: CASSGPGSGNEQFF

V gene: TRBV6-5
D gene: NA
CDR3 length: 14
CDR3 protein: CASSHYSSGGGYTF

V gene: TRBV19
D gene: TRBD1
CDR3 length: 14
CDR3 protein: CASSPWDSPQPQHF

V gene: TRBV18
D gene: NA
CDR3 length: 15
CDR3 protein: CASSPRQAPPDGYTF

V gene: TRBV28
D gene: NA
CDR3 length: 13
CDR3 protein: CASRFGGYYGYTF

V gene: TRBV9
D gene: TRBD2
CDR3 length: 17
CDR3 protein: CASSEASGGQYQETQYF

V gene: TRBV7-9
D gene: TRBD1
CDR3 length: 15
CDR3 protein: CASSSSGQGVSPLHF

V gene: TRBV5-6
D gene: NA
CDR3 length: 16
CDR3 protein: CASSLGFRVTYNEQFF

V gene: TRBV11-3
D gene: NA
CDR3 length: 13
CDR3 protein: CASSLAERDTQYF

V gene: TRBV29-1
D gene: NA
CDR3 length: 11
CDR3 protein: CSVQGDYEQYF

V gene: TRBV5-1
D gene: NA
CDR3 length: 14
CDR3 protein: CASSWVESTDTQYF

V gene: TRBV27
D gene: TRBD2
CDR3 length: 16
CDR3 protein: CASSLVRLAGGNEQYF

V gene: TRBV6-6
D gene: NA
CDR3 length: 12
CDR3 protein: CASSLTSYEQYF

V gene: TRBV20-1
D gene: NA
CDR3 length: 10
CDR3 protein: CSAEEDGYTF

V gene: TRBV7-9
D gene: NA
CDR3 length: 14
CDR3 protein: CASSLTLKGREAFF

V gene: TRBV5-8
D gene: NA
CDR3 length: 13
CDR3 protein: CASSAGRLYEQYF

V gene: TRBV6-5
D gene: TRBD2
CDR3 length: 15
CDR3 protein: CASSWTSGGSYEQYF

V gene: TRBV10-2
D gene: NA
CDR3 length: 12
CDR3 protein: CASSEWGLEQFF

V gene: TRBV9
D gene: TRBD2
CDR3 length: 16
CDR3 protein: CASTETSGYVTDTQYF

V gene: TRBV7-3
D gene: NA
CDR3 length: 13
CDR3 protein: CASSRSGTGELFF

V gene: TRBV7-8
D gene: TRBD1
CDR3 length: 16
CDR3 protein: CASSLDPDRPGYGYTF

V gene: TRBV6-5
D gene: TRBD2
CDR3 length: 14
CDR3 protein: CASGLAGPQETQYF

V gene: TRBV3-1/TRBV3-2
D gene: TRBD2
CDR3 length: 18
CDR3 protein: CASSHATVGGSGVKTQYF

V gene: TRBV9
D gene: NA
CDR3 length: 14
CDR3 protein: CASSPSRAYTEAFF

V gene: TRBV7-8
D gene: TRBD1
CDR3 length: 14
CDR3 protein: CASSLSRGRETQYF

V gene: TRBV4-3
D gene: NA
CDR3 length: 15
CDR3 protein: CASSQEGAPNYGYTF

V gene: TRBV28
D gene: NA
CDR3 length: 13
CDR3 protein: CASTTQTNTEAFF

V gene: TRBV5-4
D gene: NA
CDR3 length: 13
CDR3 protein: CASSLQDGYEQYF

V gene: TRBV27
D gene: NA
CDR3 length: 15
CDR3 protein: CASSIAQPGTDTQYF